This TCR beta chain was identified during a study of T-cell memory formation after mild COVID-19. In the study overall: Largely donor-specific TCR clusters were found.

The CDR3 length is 20 residues. One entry per CDR3 protein results from TCRdb running MiXCR on the 5' RACE reads. The repertoire holds around 150,000 distinct CDR3 sequences, with roughly 30% as singletons. The clonotype originates from an adult woman who had mild COVID-19 (a few samples of this study predate the infection). Cell type and time point are not known. This chain uses TRBV21-1 with TRBJ1-1; the D call of TRBD1 is as the table states it, not checked on the DNA. TRBV21-1 is an annotated pseudogene. Sample: PBMCs or a T cell subset sorted from them (not recorded which). The CDR3 here is CASSKAPLQKDRGSGTEAFF. The CDR3 DNA is TGTGCCAGCAGCAAAGCGCCCCTTCAGAAGGACAGGGGAAGCGGGACTGAAGCTTTCTTT.